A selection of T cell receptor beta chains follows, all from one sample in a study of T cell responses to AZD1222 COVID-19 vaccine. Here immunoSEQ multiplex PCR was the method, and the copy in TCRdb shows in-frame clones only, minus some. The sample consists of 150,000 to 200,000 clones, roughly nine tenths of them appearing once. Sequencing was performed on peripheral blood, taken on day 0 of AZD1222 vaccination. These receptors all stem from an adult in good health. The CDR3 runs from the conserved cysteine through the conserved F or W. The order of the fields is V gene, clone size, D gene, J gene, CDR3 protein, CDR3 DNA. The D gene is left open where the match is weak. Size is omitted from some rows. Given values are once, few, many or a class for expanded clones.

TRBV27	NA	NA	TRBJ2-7	CASSPSSLNYEQYF	TGTGCCAGCAGTCCCTCCTCCTTAAACTACGAGCAGTACTTC
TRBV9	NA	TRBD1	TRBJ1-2	CASSITGGDYGYTF	TGTGCCAGCAGCATCACAGGGGGCGACTATGGCTACACCTTC
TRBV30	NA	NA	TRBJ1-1	CAWSVFVGTGNTEAFF	TGTGCCTGGAGTGTATTTGTGGGGACTGGGAACACTGAAGCTTTCTTT
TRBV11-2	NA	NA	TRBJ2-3	CASSRPQGIATDTQYF	TGTGCCAGCAGCCGCCCCCAGGGGATAGCCACAGATACGCAGTATTTT
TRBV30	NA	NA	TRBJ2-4	CAWEGGLRNIQYF	TGTGCCTGGGAGGGGGGACTGAGAAACATTCAGTACTTC
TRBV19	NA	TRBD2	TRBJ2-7	CASSIGASGGDAYEQYF	TGTGCCAGTAGTATAGGGGCCAGCGGGGGAGACGCCTACGAGCAGTACTTC
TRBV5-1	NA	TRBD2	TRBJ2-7	CASSLEGLAGGEQYF	TGCGCCAGCAGCTTGGAGGGACTAGCGGGAGGTGAGCAGTACTTC
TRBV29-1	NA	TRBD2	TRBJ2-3	CSVEMAGGGTDTQYF	TGCAGCGTTGAAATGGCGGGAGGAGGCACAGATACGCAGTATTTT
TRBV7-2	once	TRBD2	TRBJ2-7	CASSFRERGYEQYF	TGTGCCAGCAGCTTTAGAGAGCGGGGCTACGAGCAGTACTTC
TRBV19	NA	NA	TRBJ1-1	CASSIARGAEAFF	TGTGCCAGTAGTATAGCTAGGGGAGCTGAAGCTTTCTTT
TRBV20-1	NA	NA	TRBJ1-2	CSARGPYGYTF	TGCAGTGCTAGAGGTCCCTATGGCTACACCTTC
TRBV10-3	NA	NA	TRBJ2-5	CAISESAQETQYF	TGTGCCATCAGTGAGTCAGCCCAAGAGACCCAGTACTTC
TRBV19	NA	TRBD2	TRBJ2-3	CASSIVASGRADTQYF	TGTGCCAGTAGTATAGTGGCTAGCGGGAGAGCAGATACGCAGTATTTT
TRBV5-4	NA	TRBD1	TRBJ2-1	CASSLGQGGYNEQFF	TGTGCCAGCAGCCTCGGACAGGGGGGCTACAATGAGCAGTTCTTC
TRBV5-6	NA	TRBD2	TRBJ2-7	CASSLGLAGSSYEQYF	TGTGCCAGCAGCTTGGGGCTAGCGGGGAGCTCCTACGAGCAGTACTTC
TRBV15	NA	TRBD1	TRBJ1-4	CATSRDRTNEKLFF	TGTGCCACCAGCAGGGACAGGACCAATGAAAAACTGTTTTTT
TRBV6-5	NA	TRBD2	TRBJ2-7	CASSLAGVKYEQYF	TGTGCCAGCAGCTTAGCGGGAGTAAAGTACGAGCAGTACTTC
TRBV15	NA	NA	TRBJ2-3	CATSIGIGDTQYF	TGTGCCACCAGCATCGGTATTGGAGATACGCAGTATTTT